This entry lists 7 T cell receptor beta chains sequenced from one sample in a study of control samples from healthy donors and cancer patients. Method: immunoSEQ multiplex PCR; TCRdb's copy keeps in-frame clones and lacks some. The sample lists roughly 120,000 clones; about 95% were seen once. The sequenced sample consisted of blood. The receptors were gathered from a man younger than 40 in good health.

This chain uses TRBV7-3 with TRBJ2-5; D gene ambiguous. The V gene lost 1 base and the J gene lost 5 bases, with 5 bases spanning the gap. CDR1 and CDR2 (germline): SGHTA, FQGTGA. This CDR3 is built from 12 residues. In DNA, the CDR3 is TGTGCCAGCAGCTTAAACGGGGAGACCCAGTACTTC. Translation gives CASSLNGETQYF.

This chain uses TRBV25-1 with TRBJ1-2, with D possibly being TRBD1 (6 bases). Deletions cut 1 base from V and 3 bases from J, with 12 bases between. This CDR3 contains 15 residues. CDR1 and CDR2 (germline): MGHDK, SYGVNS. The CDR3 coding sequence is TGTGCCAGCAGTGAATCGGACAGCCCCTACTATGGCTACACCTTC. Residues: CASSESDSPYYGYTF.

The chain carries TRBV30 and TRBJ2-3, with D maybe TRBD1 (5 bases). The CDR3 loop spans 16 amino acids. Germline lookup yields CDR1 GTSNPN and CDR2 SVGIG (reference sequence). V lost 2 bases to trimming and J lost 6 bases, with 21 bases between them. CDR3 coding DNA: TGTGCCTGGAGTACAGGTGATATACTCCCTTCCGATACGCAGTATTTT. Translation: CAWSTGDILPSDTQYF.

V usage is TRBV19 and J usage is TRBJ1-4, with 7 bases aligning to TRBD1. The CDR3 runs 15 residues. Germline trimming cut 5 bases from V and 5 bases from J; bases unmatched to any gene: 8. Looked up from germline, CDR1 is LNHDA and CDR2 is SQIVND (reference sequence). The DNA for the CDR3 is TGTGCCAGTAGTGCCCGACCAGGGGGGAATGAAAAACTGTTTTTT. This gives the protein CASSARPGGNEKLFF.

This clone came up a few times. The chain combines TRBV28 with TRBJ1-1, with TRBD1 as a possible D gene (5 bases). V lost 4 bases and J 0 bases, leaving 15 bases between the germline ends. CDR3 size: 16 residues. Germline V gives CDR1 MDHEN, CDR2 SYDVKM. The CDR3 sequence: CASSSTADTLNTEAFF. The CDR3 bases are TGTGCCAGCAGTTCGACCGCGGACACTTTGAACACTGAAGCTTTCTTT.

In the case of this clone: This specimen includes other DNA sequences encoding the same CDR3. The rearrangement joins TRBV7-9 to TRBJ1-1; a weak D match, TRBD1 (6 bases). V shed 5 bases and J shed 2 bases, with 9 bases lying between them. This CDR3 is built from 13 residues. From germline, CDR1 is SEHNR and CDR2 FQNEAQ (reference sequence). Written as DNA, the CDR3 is TGTGCCAGCAGCCCCAGGGGCAACACTGAAGCTTTCTTT. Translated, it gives CASSPRGNTEAFF.

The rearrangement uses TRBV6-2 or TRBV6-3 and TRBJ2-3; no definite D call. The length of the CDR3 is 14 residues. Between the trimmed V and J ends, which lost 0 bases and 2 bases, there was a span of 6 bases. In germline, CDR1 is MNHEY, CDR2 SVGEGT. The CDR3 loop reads CASSYSDSTDTQYF. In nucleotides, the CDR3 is TGTGCCAGCAGTTACTCCGACTCCACAGATACGCAGTATTTT.